This record covers a single TCR beta chain. Participants were aged about 18 to 89 years from around 26 US areas. This sample was included in a study of blood T cell repertoires in COVID-19. Study context: Both acute and convalescent COVID-19 samples were obtained from the United States, Italy and Spain. In each case, the material was cDNA or gDNA derived from T cells, B-cell-depleted T cells, or PBMCs.

Original methodology: Amplification with reference gene primers provided the estimates of nucleated cell counts. Profiling relied on immunoSEQ multiplex PCR, and the TCRdb table lists in-frame clones only, not all of them. V, J and clone size derive from that table, while D and trimming were established from the DNA sequence. Here the sample spans around 180,000 clones, roughly 89% being singletons. V was cut by 1 base and J by 6 bases, with 20 bases left in between. The germline V gene has CDR1 SGHKS and CDR2 YYEKEE (reference sequence). The CDR3 covers 16 residues. The sequenced material came from PBMCs or T cells enriched from blood (not recorded which). This receptor was identified in a woman in her forties with acute COVID-19. The V and J genes are TRBV5-5 and TRBJ2-7; a possible D gene is TRBD2 (5 bases). CDR3 in DNA: TGTGCCAGCAGCTTGTCCACTCGCGGGCGATTGGGCGAGCAGTACTTC. Protein: CASSLSTRGRLGEQYF. The full variable domain, rest sourced from reference TRBV5-5 and TRBJ2-7, is DAGVTQSPTHLIKTRGQQVTLRCSPISGHKSVSWYQQVLGQGPQFIFQYYEKEERGRGNFPDRFSARQFPNYSSELNVNALLLGDSALYLCASSLSTRGRLGEQYFGPGTRLTVT.